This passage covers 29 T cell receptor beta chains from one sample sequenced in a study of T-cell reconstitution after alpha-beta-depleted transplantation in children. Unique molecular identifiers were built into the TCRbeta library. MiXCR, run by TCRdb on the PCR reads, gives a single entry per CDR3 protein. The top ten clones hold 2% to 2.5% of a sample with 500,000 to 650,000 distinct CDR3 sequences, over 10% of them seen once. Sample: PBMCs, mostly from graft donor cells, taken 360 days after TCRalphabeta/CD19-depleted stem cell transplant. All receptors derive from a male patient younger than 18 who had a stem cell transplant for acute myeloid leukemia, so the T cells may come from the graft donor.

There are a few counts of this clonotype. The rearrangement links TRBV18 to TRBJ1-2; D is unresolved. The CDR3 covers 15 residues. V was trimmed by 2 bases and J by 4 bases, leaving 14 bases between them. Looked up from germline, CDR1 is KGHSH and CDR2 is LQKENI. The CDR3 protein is CASSPKSGGVYGYTF. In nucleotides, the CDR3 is TGTGCCAGCTCACCAAAATCGGGAGGTGTCTATGGCTACACCTTC.

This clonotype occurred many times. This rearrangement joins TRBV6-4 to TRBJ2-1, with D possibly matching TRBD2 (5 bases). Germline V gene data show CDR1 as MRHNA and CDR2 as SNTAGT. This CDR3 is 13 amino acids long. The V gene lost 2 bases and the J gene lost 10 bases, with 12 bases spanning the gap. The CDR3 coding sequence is TGTGCCAGCAGTGACGACGGGGAATTCGAGCAGTTCTTC. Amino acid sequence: CASSDDGEFEQFF.

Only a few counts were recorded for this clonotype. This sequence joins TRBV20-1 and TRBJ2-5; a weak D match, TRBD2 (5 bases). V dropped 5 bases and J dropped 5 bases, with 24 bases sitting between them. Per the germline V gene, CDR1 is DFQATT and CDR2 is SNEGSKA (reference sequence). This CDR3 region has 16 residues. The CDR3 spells CSAYHLQAVNGETQYF. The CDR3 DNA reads TGCAGTGCTTACCACCTACAAGCGGTTAACGGGGAGACCCAGTACTTC.

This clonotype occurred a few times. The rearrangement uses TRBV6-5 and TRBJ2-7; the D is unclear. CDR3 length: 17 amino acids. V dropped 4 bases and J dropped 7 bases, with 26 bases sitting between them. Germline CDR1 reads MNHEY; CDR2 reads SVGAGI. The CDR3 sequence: CASSSAGWVGSLGEQYF. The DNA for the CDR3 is TGTGCCAGCAGTTCCGCCGGGTGGGTGGGTTCTTTAGGAGAGCAGTACTTC.

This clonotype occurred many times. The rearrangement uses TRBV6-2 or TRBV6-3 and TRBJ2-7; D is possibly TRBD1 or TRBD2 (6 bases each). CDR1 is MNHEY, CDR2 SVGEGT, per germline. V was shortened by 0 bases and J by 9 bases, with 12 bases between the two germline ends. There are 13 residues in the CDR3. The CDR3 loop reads CASSYSPGAVQYF. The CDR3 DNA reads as TGTGCCAGCAGTTACTCCCCGGGGGCGGTGCAGTACTTC.

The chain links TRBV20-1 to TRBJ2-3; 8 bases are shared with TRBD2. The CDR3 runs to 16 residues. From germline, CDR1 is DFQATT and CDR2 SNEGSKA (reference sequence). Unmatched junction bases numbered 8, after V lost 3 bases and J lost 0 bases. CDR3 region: CSASTSGPSSTDTQYF. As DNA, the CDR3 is TGCAGTGCTAGTACTAGCGGCCCTTCTAGCACAGATACGCAGTATTTT.

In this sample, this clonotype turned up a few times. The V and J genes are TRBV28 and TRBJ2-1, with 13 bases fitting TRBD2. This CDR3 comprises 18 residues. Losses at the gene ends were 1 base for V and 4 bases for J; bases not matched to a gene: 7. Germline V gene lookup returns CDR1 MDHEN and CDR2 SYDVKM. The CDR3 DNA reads TGTGCCAGCAGTTTATTTCCGGGACTAGCGGGAAGGTACAATGAGCAGTTCTTC. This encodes CASSLFPGLAGRYNEQFF.

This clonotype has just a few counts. As DNA, the CDR3 is TGTGCCAGCAGTTACGTAGGACTGCGATCCTACGAGCAGTACTTC. This codes for CASSYVGLRSYEQYF. The J gene is TRBJ2-7, the V gene TRBV6-2 or TRBV6-3; a weak D match, TRBD2 (5 bases). V was clipped by 2 bases and J by 1 base, with 12 bases between them. This CDR3 spans 15 amino acids. The V gene's germline CDR1 is MNHEY and CDR2 SVGEGT.

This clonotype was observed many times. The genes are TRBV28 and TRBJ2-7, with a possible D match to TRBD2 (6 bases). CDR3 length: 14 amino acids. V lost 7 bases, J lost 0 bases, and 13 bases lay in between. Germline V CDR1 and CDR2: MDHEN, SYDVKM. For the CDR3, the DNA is TGTGCCAGCACTTCGGGACTCTACTCCTACGAGCAGTACTTC. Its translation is CASTSGLYSYEQYF.

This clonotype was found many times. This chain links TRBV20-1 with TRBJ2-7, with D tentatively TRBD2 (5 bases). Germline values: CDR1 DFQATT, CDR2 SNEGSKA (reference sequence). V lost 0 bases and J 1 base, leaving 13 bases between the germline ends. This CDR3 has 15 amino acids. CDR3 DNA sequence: TGCAGTGCTAGAGACCGACGGACGGGATCCTACGAGCAGTACTTC. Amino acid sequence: CSARDRRTGSYEQYF.

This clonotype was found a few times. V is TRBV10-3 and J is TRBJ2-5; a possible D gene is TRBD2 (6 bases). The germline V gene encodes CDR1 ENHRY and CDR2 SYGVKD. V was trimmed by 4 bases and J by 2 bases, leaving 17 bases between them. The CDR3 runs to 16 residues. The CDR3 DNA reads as TGTGCCATCAGTGCAGTTAGGGCTAGCGCACAAGAGACCCAGTACTTC. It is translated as CAISAVRASAQETQYF.

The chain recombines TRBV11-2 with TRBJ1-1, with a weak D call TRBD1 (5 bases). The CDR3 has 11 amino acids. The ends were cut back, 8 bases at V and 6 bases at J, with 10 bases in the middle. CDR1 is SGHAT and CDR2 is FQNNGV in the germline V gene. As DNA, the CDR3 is TGTGCCAGCTTGGGGACCGCTGAAGCTTTCTTT. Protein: CASLGTAEAFF.

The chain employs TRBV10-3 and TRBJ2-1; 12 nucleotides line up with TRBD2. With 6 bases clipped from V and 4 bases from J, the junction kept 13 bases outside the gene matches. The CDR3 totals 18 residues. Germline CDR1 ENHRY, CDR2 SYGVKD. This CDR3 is CAIRAGLAGGDRYNEQFF. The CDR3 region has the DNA TGTGCCATCAGGGCGGGACTAGCGGGCGGGGACCGTTACAATGAGCAGTTCTTC.

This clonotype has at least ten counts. As DNA, the CDR3 is TGTGCCAGCACCCGAGGGAATGAGCAGTTCTTC. This encodes CASTRGNEQFF. This chain joins TRBV12-3 or TRBV12-4 and TRBJ2-1, with D possibly TRBD2 on 5 matching bases. V was trimmed by 7 bases and J by 7 bases, leaving 8 bases between them. The CDR3 extends over 11 amino acids.

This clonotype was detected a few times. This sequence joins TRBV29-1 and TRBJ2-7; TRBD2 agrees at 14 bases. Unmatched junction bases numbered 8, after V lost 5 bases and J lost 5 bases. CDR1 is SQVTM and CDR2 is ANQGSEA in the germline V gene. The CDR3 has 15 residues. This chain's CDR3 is CSVQQTSGRGDEQYF. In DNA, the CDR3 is TGCAGCGTTCAACAGACTAGCGGGAGGGGCGACGAGCAGTACTTC.

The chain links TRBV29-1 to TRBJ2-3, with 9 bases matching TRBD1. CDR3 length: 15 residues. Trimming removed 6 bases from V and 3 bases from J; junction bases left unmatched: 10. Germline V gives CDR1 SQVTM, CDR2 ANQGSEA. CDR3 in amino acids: CSVVGWTGDTDTQYF. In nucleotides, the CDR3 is TGCAGCGTAGTCGGGTGGACAGGGGATACAGATACGCAGTATTTT.

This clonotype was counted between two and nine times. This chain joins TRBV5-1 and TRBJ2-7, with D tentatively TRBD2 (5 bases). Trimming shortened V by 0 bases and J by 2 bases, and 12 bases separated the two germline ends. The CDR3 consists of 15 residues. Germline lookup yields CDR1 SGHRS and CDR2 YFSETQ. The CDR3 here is CASSLGATGTYEQYF. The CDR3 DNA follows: TGCGCCAGCAGCTTGGGAGCCACCGGGACCTACGAGCAGTACTTC.

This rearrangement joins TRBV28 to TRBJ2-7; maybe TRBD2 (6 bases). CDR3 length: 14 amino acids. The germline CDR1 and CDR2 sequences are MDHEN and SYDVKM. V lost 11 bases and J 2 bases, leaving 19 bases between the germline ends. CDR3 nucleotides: TGTGCCTGTAGACGTAGCGGCCCAACCTACGAGCAGTACTTC. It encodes CACRRSGPTYEQYF.

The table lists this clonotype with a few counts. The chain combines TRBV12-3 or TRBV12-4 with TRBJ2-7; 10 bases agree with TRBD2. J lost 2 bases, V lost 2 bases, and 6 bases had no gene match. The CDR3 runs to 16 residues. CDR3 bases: TGTGCCAGCAGTTTACTCGCTAGCGGGAGAACCTACGAGCAGTACTTC. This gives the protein CASSLLASGRTYEQYF.

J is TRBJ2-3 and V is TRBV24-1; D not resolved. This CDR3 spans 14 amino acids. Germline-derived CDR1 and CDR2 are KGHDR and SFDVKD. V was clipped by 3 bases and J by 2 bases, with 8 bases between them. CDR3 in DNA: TGTGCCACCAGTGATCGGCCTAACACAGATACGCAGTATTTT. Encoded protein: CATSDRPNTDTQYF.

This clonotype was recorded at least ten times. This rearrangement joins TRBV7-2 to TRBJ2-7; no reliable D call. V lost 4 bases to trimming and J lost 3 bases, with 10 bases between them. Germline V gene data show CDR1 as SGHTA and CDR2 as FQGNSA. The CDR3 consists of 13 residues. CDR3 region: CASSSGPGYEQYF. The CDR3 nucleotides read TGTGCCAGCAGCTCCGGACCGGGCTACGAGCAGTACTTC.

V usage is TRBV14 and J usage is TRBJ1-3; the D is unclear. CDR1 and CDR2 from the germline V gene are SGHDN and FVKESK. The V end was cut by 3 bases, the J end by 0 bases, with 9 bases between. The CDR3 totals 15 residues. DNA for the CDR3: TGTGCCAGCAGCCAGATACTGTCCTCTGGAAACACCATATATTTT. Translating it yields CASSQILSSGNTIYF.

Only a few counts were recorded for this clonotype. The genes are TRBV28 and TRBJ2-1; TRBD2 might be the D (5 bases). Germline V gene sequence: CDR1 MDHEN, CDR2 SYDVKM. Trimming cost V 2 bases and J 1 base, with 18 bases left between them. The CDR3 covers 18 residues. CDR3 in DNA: TGTGCCAGCAGTTTAGTCGCGGTTTACGGGATGTCCTACAATGAGCAGTTCTTC. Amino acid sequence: CASSLVAVYGMSYNEQFF.

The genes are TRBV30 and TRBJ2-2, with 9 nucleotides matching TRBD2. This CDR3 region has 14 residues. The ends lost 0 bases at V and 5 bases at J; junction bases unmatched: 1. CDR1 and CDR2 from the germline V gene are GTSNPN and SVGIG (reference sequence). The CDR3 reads CAWSVTSGTGELFF. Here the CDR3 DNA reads TGTGCCTGGAGTGTAACTAGCGGGACCGGGGAGCTGTTTTTT.

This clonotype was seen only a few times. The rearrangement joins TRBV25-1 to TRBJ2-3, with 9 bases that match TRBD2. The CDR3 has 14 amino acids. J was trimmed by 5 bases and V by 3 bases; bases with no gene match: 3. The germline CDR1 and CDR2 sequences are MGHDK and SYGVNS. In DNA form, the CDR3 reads TGTGCCAGCAGTGACAGCGGGAGGATAGATACGCAGTATTTT. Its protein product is CASSDSGRIDTQYF.

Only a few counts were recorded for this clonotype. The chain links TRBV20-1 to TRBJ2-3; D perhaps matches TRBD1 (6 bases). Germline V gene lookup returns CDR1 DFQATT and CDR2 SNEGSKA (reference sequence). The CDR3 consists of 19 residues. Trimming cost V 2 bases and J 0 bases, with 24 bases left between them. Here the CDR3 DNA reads TGCAGTGCTAGACAGTATAGGGGGAGTGGGGCCCAAAGCACAGATACGCAGTATTTT. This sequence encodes CSARQYRGSGAQSTDTQYF.

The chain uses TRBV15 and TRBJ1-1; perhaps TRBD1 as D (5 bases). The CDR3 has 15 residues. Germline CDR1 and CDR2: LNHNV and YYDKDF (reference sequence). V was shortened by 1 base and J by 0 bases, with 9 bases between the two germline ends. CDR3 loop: CATSRVGGMNTEAFF. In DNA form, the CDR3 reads TGTGCCACCAGCAGAGTTGGGGGGATGAACACTGAAGCTTTCTTT.

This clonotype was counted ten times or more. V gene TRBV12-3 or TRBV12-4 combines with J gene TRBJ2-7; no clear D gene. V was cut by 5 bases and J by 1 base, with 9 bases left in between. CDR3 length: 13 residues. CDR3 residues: CASSTGASYEQYF. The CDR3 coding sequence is TGTGCCAGCAGTACCGGAGCTTCCTACGAGCAGTACTTC.

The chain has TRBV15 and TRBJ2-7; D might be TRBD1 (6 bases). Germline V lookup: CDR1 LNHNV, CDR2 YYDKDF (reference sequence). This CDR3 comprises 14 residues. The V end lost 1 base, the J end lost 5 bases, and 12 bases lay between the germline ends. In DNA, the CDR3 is TGTGCCACCAGCAGAGCAGGGGATCGGCACGAGCAGTACTTC. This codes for CATSRAGDRHEQYF.